One and the same sample provided the 11 T cell receptor beta chains below, sequenced in a study of OX40 agonist ivuxolimab in advanced cancers. Profiled with immunoSEQ multiplex PCR; TCRdb holds only in-frame clones, not every one. The data contain 30,000 to 45,000 clones, about 88% of them seen just once; the ten biggest clones take up roughly 4%. Sequencing used CD4+ or CD8+ T cells sorted from blood, obtained in a trial of the OX40 agonist ivuxolimab. These receptors were taken from an adult with an advanced solid tumor such as melanoma, head and neck, liver or kidney cancer.

This clone was counted between two and nine times. The CDR3 here is CASSSDRAYGYTF. In nucleotides, the CDR3 is TGTGCCAGCAGTTCGGACAGGGCCTATGGCTACACCTTC. The genes are TRBV6-5 and TRBJ1-2, with 8 bases fitting TRBD1. The V segment lost 4 bases and the J segment 4 bases; nucleotides outside the gene matches: 2. This CDR3 has 13 amino acids. The V gene's germline CDR1 is MNHEY and CDR2 SVGAGI.

This clone occurred once. The CDR3 sequence is CASSQVDFQETQYF. The CDR3 nucleotides read TGCGCCAGCAGCCAAGTCGACTTTCAAGAGACCCAGTACTTC. This rearrangement joins TRBV4-1 to TRBJ2-5; D remains ambiguous. The CDR3 is 14 amino acids. Germline CDR1 reads MGHRA; CDR2 reads YSYEKL. V lost 1 base and J 2 bases, leaving 8 bases between the germline ends.

The count of this clone is one. The chain employs TRBV5-6 and TRBJ2-6; D is unclear. V was shortened by 2 bases and J by 0 bases, with 6 bases between the two germline ends. Germline V CDR1 and CDR2: SGHDT, YYEEEE. The CDR3 consists of 15 residues. CDR3 nucleotide sequence: TGTGCCAGCAGCTTTTGGTTCTCTGGGGCCAACGTCCTGACTTTC. The encoded protein is CASSFWFSGANVLTF.

The V call is TRBV7-2, the J call TRBJ2-1; 11 positions agree with TRBD2. CDR1 and CDR2 (germline): SGHTA, FQGNSA. The CDR3 has 14 amino acids. The J segment lost 3 bases and the V segment lost 5 bases, leaving 0 bases of the junction unmatched. The CDR3 sequence: CASSGTSGYNEQFF. The CDR3 DNA follows: TGTGCCAGCAGCGGGACTAGCGGCTACAATGAGCAGTTCTTC. The full variable domain, its missing parts supplied by reference TRBV7-2 and TRBJ2-1, is GAGVSQSPSNKVTEKGKDVELRCDPISGHTALYWYRQSLGQGLEFLIYFQGNSAPDKSGLPSDRFSAERTGGSVSTLTIQRTQQEDSAVYLCASSGTSGYNEQFFGPGTRLTVL.

The chain links TRBV19 to TRBJ2-1, with 9 bases fitting TRBD1. The germline V gene has CDR1 LNHDA and CDR2 SQIVND (reference sequence). This CDR3 has 17 amino acids. The V and J ends lost 3 bases and 4 bases, in that order; junction bases with no gene match: 10. In DNA form, the CDR3 reads TGTGCCAGTAGTATGGGGAAGGGGACAGGGACTTACAATGAGCAGTTCTTC. It encodes CASSMGKGTGTYNEQFF.

CDR3 DNA: TGTGCCAGCAGCGTAGGGCTAGCGCCTAACAATGAGCAGTTCTTC. Translating it yields CASSVGLAPNNEQFF. The V and J genes are TRBV9 and TRBJ2-1; a weak D match, TRBD2 (6 bases). V shed 0 bases and J shed 5 bases, with 12 bases lying between them. The germline V gene encodes CDR1 SGDLS and CDR2 YYNGEE. The CDR3 length is 15 residues.

The chain uses TRBV28 and TRBJ1-2; D perhaps matches TRBD1 (6 bases). Trimming removed 8 bases from V and 5 bases from J, with 12 bases in between. Germline loops: CDR1 MDHEN, CDR2 SYDVKM. CDR3 length: 12 amino acids. This CDR3 reads CASQGSLYGYTF. CDR3 DNA: TGTGCCAGCCAGGGGAGTCTGTATGGCTACACCTTC.

The CDR3 nucleotides read TGCGCCAGCAGCCCGACCTCCAGGGATACGCAGTATTTT. This sequence encodes CASSPTSRDTQYF. V and J are TRBV5-1 and TRBJ2-3; D is ambiguous. This CDR3 is 13 amino acids long. Germline V gives CDR1 SGHRS, CDR2 YFSETQ. Trimming took 4 bases from V and 6 from J, leaving 12 bases between them. The whole variable domain, remainder taken from reference TRBV5-1 and TRBJ2-3, is KAGVTQTPRYLIKTRGQQVTLSCSPISGHRSVSWYQQTPGQGLQFLFEYFSETQRNKGNFPGRFSGRQFSNSRSEMNVSTLELGDSALYLCASSPTSRDTQYFGPGTRLTVL.

The V gene is TRBV5-1, the J gene TRBJ2-1; 11 positions match TRBD2. The CDR3 has 16 amino acids. Germline V gene data show CDR1 as SGHRS and CDR2 as YFSETQ. The trim removed 1 base at V and 5 bases at J, leaving 5 bases unmatched. CDR3 sequence reads: CASSLSTSGTDNEQFF. CDR3 DNA: TGCGCCAGCAGCTTGTCGACTAGCGGGACTGACAATGAGCAGTTCTTC. The whole variable domain, remainder taken from reference TRBV5-1 and TRBJ2-1, is KAGVTQTPRYLIKTRGQQVTLSCSPISGHRSVSWYQQTPGQGLQFLFEYFSETQRNKGNFPGRFSGRQFSNSRSEMNVSTLELGDSALYLCASSLSTSGTDNEQFFGPGTRLTVL.

The chain carries TRBV19 and TRBJ2-2; either TRBD1 or TRBD2 may supply D (5 bases each). Germline V gene data show CDR1 as LNHDA and CDR2 as SQIVND (reference sequence). The CDR3 extends over 15 amino acids. The germline V and J ends were trimmed by 5 bases and 5 bases, with 15 bases remaining between them. Written as DNA, the CDR3 is TGTGCCAGTAGTTTCCAGGGACGGGCTACCGGGGAGCTGTTTTTT. It is translated as CASSFQGRATGELFF.

The chain recombines TRBV7-6 with TRBJ2-7; D gene ambiguous. The CDR3 is 15 amino acids. Trimming took off 4 bases at V and 0 bases at J, with 13 bases between the two ends. CDR1 SGHVS and CDR2 FNYEAQ come from the germline V gene. Here the CDR3 reads CASSSHDKPSYEQYF. CDR3 in DNA: TGTGCCAGCAGCTCCCATGACAAACCCTCCTACGAGCAGTACTTC.